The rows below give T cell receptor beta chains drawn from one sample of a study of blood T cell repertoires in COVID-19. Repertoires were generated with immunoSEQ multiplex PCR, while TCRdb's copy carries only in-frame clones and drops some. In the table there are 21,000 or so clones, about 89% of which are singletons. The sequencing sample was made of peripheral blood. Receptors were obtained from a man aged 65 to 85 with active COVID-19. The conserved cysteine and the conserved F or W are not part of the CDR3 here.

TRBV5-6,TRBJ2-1,ASSSQSRSYNEQF
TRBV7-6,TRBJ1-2,ASSAETGGAYYGYT
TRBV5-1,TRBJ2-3,ASSFIPLDTQY
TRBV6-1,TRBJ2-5,ASSEDPGETQY
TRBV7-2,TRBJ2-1,ASSLAGGWNEQF
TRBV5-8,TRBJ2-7,ASSLARFGEQY
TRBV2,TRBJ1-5,ASSESPGQNNQPQH
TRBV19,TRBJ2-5,ASSIVSASGRWETQY
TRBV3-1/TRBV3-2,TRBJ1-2,ASSGTGGGYGYT
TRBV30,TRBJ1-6,AWSVLFGTDYNSPLH
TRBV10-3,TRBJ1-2,AIRGHRLYGYT
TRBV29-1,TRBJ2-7,SAGSSEQY
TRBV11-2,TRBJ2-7,ASSILRLAGRSYEQY
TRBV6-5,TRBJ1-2,ASSYEGNYGYT
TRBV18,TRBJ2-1,ASSTAVFGTSGGLEQF
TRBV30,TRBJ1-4,AWSGERGEKLF
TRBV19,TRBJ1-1,ASIRTGRNTEAF
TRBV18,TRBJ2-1,ASSPVGGIYNEQF
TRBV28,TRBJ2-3,ASSLAGGEDTQY
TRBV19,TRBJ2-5,ASSMNRVIETQY
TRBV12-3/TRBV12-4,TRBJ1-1,ASSLDRPLEAF
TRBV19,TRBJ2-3,ASRRRQDGRADGDTQY
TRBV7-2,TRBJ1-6,ASRFDSLTLH
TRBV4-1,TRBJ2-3,ASSQQGPQNTQY
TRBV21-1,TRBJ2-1,ASSSRRTSVNNEQF
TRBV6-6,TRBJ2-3,ASSQLPTTSGRADTQY
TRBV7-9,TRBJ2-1,ASSVSGTHNEQF
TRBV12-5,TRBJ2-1,ASGLEENEQF
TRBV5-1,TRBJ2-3,ASSLTADTDTQY
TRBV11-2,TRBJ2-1,ASSLDIGNGKQF
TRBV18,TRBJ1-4,ASSPRPPSTGARATNEKLF
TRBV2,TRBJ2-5,ASKSLTGIEETQY
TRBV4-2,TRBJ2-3,ASSQERRSTDTQY
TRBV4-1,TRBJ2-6,ASSRGAGGGANVLT
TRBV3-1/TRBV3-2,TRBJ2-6,ASSTLPSGANVLT
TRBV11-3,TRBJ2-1,ASSSEAASYNEQF
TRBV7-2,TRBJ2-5,ASSLSVAGGQETQY
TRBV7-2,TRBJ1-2,ASSGAGTGKYGYT
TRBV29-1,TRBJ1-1,SVGRGFTEAF
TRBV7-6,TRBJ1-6,ASSLARVPTHNSPLH
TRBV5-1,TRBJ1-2,ASSLVLQGADGYT
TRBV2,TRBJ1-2,ASSEARDRLGYGYT
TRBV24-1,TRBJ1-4,ATRTSRVSGANEKLF
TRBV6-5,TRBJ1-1,ASIYDRGRGTEAF
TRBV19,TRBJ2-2,ASTPEGEVSGELF
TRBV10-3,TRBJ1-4,AISESVGGDNEKLF
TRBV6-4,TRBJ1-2,ASSNYGGYGYT
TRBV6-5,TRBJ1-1,ASSRRGEAF
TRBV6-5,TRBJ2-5,ASSSLSAGQETQY
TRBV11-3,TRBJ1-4,ASSPRATNEKLF